The rows below give T cell receptor beta chains drawn from one sample of a study of T cell changes during pregnancy in multiple sclerosis. Libraries were prepared by immunoSEQ multiplex PCR; TCRdb keeps only in-frame clonotypes and omits some of them. The repertoire holds about 97,000 clones, with about nine tenths as singletons. This material consisted of peripheral blood, taken in the second trimester of pregnancy. The receptors originated from a female donor in good health, enrolled as a control in a pregnancy study. Both conserved end residues are part of each CDR3. The D gene is left open where the match is weak. The size of a clone is reported for some rows only, either as once, few or many, or as a class for expanded clones.

cdr3_nt: TGTGCCAGCAGCAACCAGGGGACAGGGCCACGTGAGACCCAGTACTTC
cdr3_aa: CASSNQGTGPRETQYF
d_call: TRBD1
clone_size: -
j_call: TRBJ2-5
v_call: TRBV7-2

cdr3_nt: TGCGCCAGCAGCTTGGGGCACTCGGCGGGGTCCTACGAGCAGTACTTC
cdr3_aa: CASSLGHSAGSYEQYF
d_call: -
clone_size: -
j_call: TRBJ2-7
v_call: TRBV5-1

cdr3_nt: TGTGCCAGTAGTATTATAGGGACTAGCGGTCTTTACGAGCAGTACTTC
cdr3_aa: CASSIIGTSGLYEQYF
d_call: TRBD2
clone_size: -
j_call: TRBJ2-7
v_call: TRBV19

cdr3_nt: TGTGCCAGCAGGTCCTCCTCGGGACACTCTAACTATGGCTACACCTTC
cdr3_aa: CASRSSSGHSNYGYTF
d_call: -
clone_size: -
j_call: TRBJ1-2
v_call: TRBV7-2

cdr3_nt: TGCGCCAGCAGCCCGGGCATAGGGGTCGGGACTGAAGCTTTCTTT
cdr3_aa: CASSPGIGVGTEAFF
d_call: -
clone_size: -
j_call: TRBJ1-1
v_call: TRBV5-1

cdr3_nt: TGTGCCAGCAGCTTGGCCCTATCCTACGAGCAGTACTTC
cdr3_aa: CASSLALSYEQYF
d_call: -
clone_size: -
j_call: TRBJ2-7
v_call: TRBV5-4

cdr3_nt: TGTGCCAGCTCACTAAGGGCCGGGGGGGGCACAGATACGCAGTATTTT
cdr3_aa: CASSLRAGGGTDTQYF
d_call: TRBD2
clone_size: -
j_call: TRBJ2-3
v_call: TRBV18

cdr3_nt: TGTGCCAGCAGCTTAGGTGCCAGAGAAGCTTTCTTT
cdr3_aa: CASSLGAREAFF
d_call: -
clone_size: -
j_call: TRBJ1-1
v_call: TRBV7-2

cdr3_nt: TGCGCCAGCAGCCAAGGAGAACGGGACTTACACACAGATACGCAGTATTTT
cdr3_aa: CASSQGERDLHTDTQYF
d_call: -
clone_size: -
j_call: TRBJ2-3
v_call: TRBV4-3

cdr3_nt: TGTGCCAGCAGCCGGGGTGCTGGAGGAGAGACCCAGTACTTC
cdr3_aa: CASSRGAGGETQYF
d_call: -
clone_size: once
j_call: TRBJ2-5
v_call: TRBV7-2

cdr3_nt: TGTGCCACCAGCAGAGATCTAGCTAGCGGGAGGCGAGGGGAGACCCAGTACTTC
cdr3_aa: CATSRDLASGRRGETQYF
d_call: TRBD2
clone_size: -
j_call: TRBJ2-5
v_call: TRBV15

cdr3_nt: TGTGCCAGCAGTATTGGAGGATCCACTGAAGCTTTCTTT
cdr3_aa: CASSIGGSTEAFF
d_call: -
clone_size: -
j_call: TRBJ1-1
v_call: TRBV27

cdr3_nt: TGTGCCAGTAGGAGCTCCTATAATTCACCCCTCCACTTT
cdr3_aa: CASRSSYNSPLHF
d_call: -
clone_size: -
j_call: TRBJ1-6
v_call: TRBV19

cdr3_nt: TGCGCCAGCAGCACTTCGGACAGGGAACCTGGAAACACCATATATTTT
cdr3_aa: CASSTSDREPGNTIYF
d_call: TRBD1
clone_size: -
j_call: TRBJ1-3
v_call: TRBV4-1

cdr3_nt: TGTGCCAGCAGCGTAAGGGGACTAGCCCCGAATGAGCAGTTCTTC
cdr3_aa: CASSVRGLAPNEQFF
d_call: TRBD2
clone_size: -
j_call: TRBJ2-1
v_call: TRBV9

cdr3_nt: TGCGCCAGCAGCTTGGCCGTGAGCACAGATACGCAGTATTTT
cdr3_aa: CASSLAVSTDTQYF
d_call: -
clone_size: -
j_call: TRBJ2-3
v_call: TRBV5-1

cdr3_nt: TGCAGCGCCCAGGGGGACAGTCGATGGGAGACCCAGTACTTC
cdr3_aa: CSAQGDSRWETQYF
d_call: TRBD1
clone_size: -
j_call: TRBJ2-5
v_call: TRBV29-1

cdr3_nt: TGTGCCAGCAGCGAGGGAACGATTCATGAGCAGTTCTTC
cdr3_aa: CASSEGTIHEQFF
d_call: -
clone_size: -
j_call: TRBJ2-1
v_call: TRBV5-6

cdr3_nt: TGTGCCAGCAGTGACGGCAGGGATAACACTGAAGCTTTCTTT
cdr3_aa: CASSDGRDNTEAFF
d_call: -
clone_size: -
j_call: TRBJ1-1
v_call: TRBV2

cdr3_nt: TGTGCCAGTAGTAGAATAACAGGGGCGCCTAACTATGGCTACACCTTC
cdr3_aa: CASSRITGAPNYGYTF
d_call: TRBD1
clone_size: -
j_call: TRBJ1-2
v_call: TRBV19

cdr3_nt: TGCGCCAGCAGCCAAGTTCAGGGCCTCACACCAGGCTACACCTTC
cdr3_aa: CASSQVQGLTPGYTF
d_call: -
clone_size: once
j_call: TRBJ1-2
v_call: TRBV4-3

cdr3_nt: TGTGCCAGCAGTTACTTCGACAGGGGCTATGGCTACACCTTC
cdr3_aa: CASSYFDRGYGYTF
d_call: TRBD1
clone_size: -
j_call: TRBJ1-2
v_call: TRBV6-6

cdr3_nt: TGTGCCAGCAGCGCAACAGGGGACAATTCACCCCTCCACTTT
cdr3_aa: CASSATGDNSPLHF
d_call: TRBD1
clone_size: -
j_call: TRBJ1-6
v_call: TRBV7-2

cdr3_nt: TGTGCCAGCAACGGCGGGAGGACAGATACGCAGTATTTT
cdr3_aa: CASNGGRTDTQYF
d_call: TRBD2
clone_size: -
j_call: TRBJ2-3
v_call: TRBV7-2

cdr3_nt: TGCAGCGTTGTCCCAGGGCCCATGAACACTGAAGCTTTCTTT
cdr3_aa: CSVVPGPMNTEAFF
d_call: -
clone_size: -
j_call: TRBJ1-1
v_call: TRBV29-1

cdr3_nt: TGCGCCAGCAGCTCTGGGACTAGCGACCACTACGAGCAGTACTTC
cdr3_aa: CASSSGTSDHYEQYF
d_call: TRBD2
clone_size: -
j_call: TRBJ2-7
v_call: TRBV5-1

cdr3_nt: TGTGCCAGCAGCCCTCAGGGGGCGGAGGGCTACACCTTC
cdr3_aa: CASSPQGAEGYTF
d_call: TRBD1
clone_size: -
j_call: TRBJ1-2
v_call: TRBV7-9

cdr3_nt: TGTGCCATCAGTGGGACAGGTGTGCAGCCCCAGCATTTT
cdr3_aa: CAISGTGVQPQHF
d_call: TRBD1
clone_size: -
j_call: TRBJ1-5
v_call: TRBV10-3

cdr3_nt: TGTGCCAGCAGCCCGACGAGGGCCCCAGAAATGAACACCGGGGAGCTGTTTTTT
cdr3_aa: CASSPTRAPEMNTGELFF
d_call: -
clone_size: -
j_call: TRBJ2-2
v_call: TRBV13

cdr3_nt: TGTGCCAGCAGGCGGACAGGGGCGAATGAGCAGTTCTTC
cdr3_aa: CASRRTGANEQFF
d_call: TRBD1
clone_size: -
j_call: TRBJ2-1
v_call: TRBV6-4

cdr3_nt: TGCGCCAGCAGCTTGACTAGCGGGAGGAGGCCACGTCAAGACGAGCAGTACTTC
cdr3_aa: CASSLTSGRRPRQDEQYF
d_call: TRBD2
clone_size: -
j_call: TRBJ2-7
v_call: TRBV5-1

cdr3_nt: TGCGCCAGCAGCCTCTTTATAGCCTTCCCCGAACTAGGAGCATCAAGCACAGATACGCAGTATTTT
cdr3_aa: CASSLFIAFPELGASSTDTQYF
d_call: -
clone_size: -
j_call: TRBJ2-3
v_call: TRBV5-1

cdr3_nt: TGTGCCAGCAGCCATAGTACTAGCGGGAGTGGTTACGAGCAGTACTTC
cdr3_aa: CASSHSTSGSGYEQYF
d_call: TRBD2
clone_size: -
j_call: TRBJ2-7
v_call: TRBV7-6

cdr3_nt: TGTGCCAGCTCACCAACCACTAGCGGGAGGCACAATGAGCAGTTCTTC
cdr3_aa: CASSPTTSGRHNEQFF
d_call: TRBD2
clone_size: -
j_call: TRBJ2-1
v_call: TRBV18

cdr3_nt: TGTGCCAGCAGTCCGACAGGGAACTATGGCTACACCTTC
cdr3_aa: CASSPTGNYGYTF
d_call: TRBD1
clone_size: -
j_call: TRBJ1-2
v_call: TRBV6-5

cdr3_nt: TGTGCCAGTTATAAACAGGGCTACGAGCAGTACTTC
cdr3_aa: CASYKQGYEQYF
d_call: -
clone_size: -
j_call: TRBJ2-7
v_call: TRBV28

cdr3_nt: TGTGCCAGCAGCCTGGGACTAGTACGGAGCAATGAGCAGTTCTTC
cdr3_aa: CASSLGLVRSNEQFF
d_call: TRBD2
clone_size: once
j_call: TRBJ2-1
v_call: TRBV5-4

cdr3_nt: TGTGCCAGCAGCGCGACTAGGTCAGATACGCAGTATTTT
cdr3_aa: CASSATRSDTQYF
d_call: -
clone_size: -
j_call: TRBJ2-3
v_call: TRBV7-9

cdr3_nt: TGTGCCAGTAGTATGGTGGATCCGGGGGGATATTTTCAAGAGACCCAGTACTTC
cdr3_aa: CASSMVDPGGYFQETQYF
d_call: TRBD2
clone_size: -
j_call: TRBJ2-5
v_call: TRBV19

cdr3_nt: TGTGCCAGCAGCCCCCCGGGGGTTCCCTCCACAGATACGCAGTATTTT
cdr3_aa: CASSPPGVPSTDTQYF
d_call: -
clone_size: -
j_call: TRBJ2-3
v_call: TRBV7-2

cdr3_nt: TGTGCCTGGAGCCCTCCCGGGACAGGGGGCCATCTACAGTATTTT
cdr3_aa: CAWSPPGTGGHLQYF
d_call: TRBD1
clone_size: -
j_call: TRBJ2-3
v_call: TRBV30

cdr3_nt: TGTGCCAGCCGGGGATATAATTCACCCCTCCACTTT
cdr3_aa: CASRGYNSPLHF
d_call: -
clone_size: -
j_call: TRBJ1-6
v_call: TRBV27

cdr3_nt: TGTGCCAGCAGCTGGGCAGGACAGGTCCAAGAGACCCAGTACTTC
cdr3_aa: CASSWAGQVQETQYF
d_call: TRBD1
clone_size: once
j_call: TRBJ2-5
v_call: TRBV11-1

cdr3_nt: TGTGCCAGCAGTTCCGGACAGATAACCTACAATGAGCAGTTCTTC
cdr3_aa: CASSSGQITYNEQFF
d_call: -
clone_size: -
j_call: TRBJ2-1
v_call: TRBV6-6

cdr3_nt: TGTGCCAGTAGTTCCCTCGGACAGACTCTGTCGCGCTACACCTTC
cdr3_aa: CASSSLGQTLSRYTF
d_call: -
clone_size: -
j_call: TRBJ1-2
v_call: TRBV19

cdr3_nt: TGCGCCAGCAGCTTGGTTTCAGGGCTAGCGGGGTTATATGAGCAGTTCTTC
cdr3_aa: CASSLVSGLAGLYEQFF
d_call: TRBD2
clone_size: -
j_call: TRBJ2-1
v_call: TRBV5-1

cdr3_nt: TGTGCCAGCAGTTCCTTTGGACAGGGAGGAGCAGATACGCAGTATTTT
cdr3_aa: CASSSFGQGGADTQYF
d_call: TRBD1
clone_size: -
j_call: TRBJ2-3
v_call: TRBV28

cdr3_nt: TGTGCCAGCAGCCCGGACAGGGCGAACACTGAAGCTTTCTTT
cdr3_aa: CASSPDRANTEAFF
d_call: TRBD1
clone_size: -
j_call: TRBJ1-1
v_call: TRBV11-1

cdr3_nt: TGTGCCAGCAGCTTGACTAGCGGGAGTCCTGCCTACGAGCAGTACTTC
cdr3_aa: CASSLTSGSPAYEQYF
d_call: TRBD2
clone_size: -
j_call: TRBJ2-7
v_call: TRBV5-4

cdr3_nt: TGCGCCAGCAGCTCCCAGACAGGGGGGTATAATGAAAAACTGTTTTTT
cdr3_aa: CASSSQTGGYNEKLFF
d_call: TRBD1
clone_size: -
j_call: TRBJ1-4
v_call: TRBV5-1

cdr3_nt: TGTGCCAGCAGCCCGGGACAGGGTCGAGACACTGAAGCTTTCTTT
cdr3_aa: CASSPGQGRDTEAFF
d_call: TRBD1
clone_size: once
j_call: TRBJ1-1
v_call: TRBV13